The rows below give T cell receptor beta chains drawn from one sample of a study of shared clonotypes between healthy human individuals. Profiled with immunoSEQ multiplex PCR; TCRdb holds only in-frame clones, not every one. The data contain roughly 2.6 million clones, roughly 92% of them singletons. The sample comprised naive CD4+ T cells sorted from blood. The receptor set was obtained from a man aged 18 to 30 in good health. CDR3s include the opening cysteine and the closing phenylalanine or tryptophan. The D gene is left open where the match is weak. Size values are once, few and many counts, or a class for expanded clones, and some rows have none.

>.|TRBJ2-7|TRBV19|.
CASNPAGQGTYEQYF
TGTGCCAGTAATCCGGCTGGGCAGGGAACCTACGAGCAGTACTTC
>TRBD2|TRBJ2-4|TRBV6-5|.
CASSYSGVGNIQYF
TGTGCCAGCAGTTACAGCGGGGTCGGAAACATTCAGTACTTC
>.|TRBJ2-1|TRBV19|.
CATQDWSDNEQFF
TGTGCCACCCAGGACTGGTCGGACAATGAGCAGTTCTTC
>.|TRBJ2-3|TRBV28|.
CASSPDSTDTQYF
TGTGCCAGCAGCCCAGACAGCACAGATACGCAGTATTTT
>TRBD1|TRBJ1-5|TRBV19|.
CASSIIGQGAIGNQPQHF
TGTGCCAGTAGTATAATCGGACAGGGGGCCATCGGCAATCAGCCCCAGCATTTT
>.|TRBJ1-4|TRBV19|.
CASSRAFNEKLFF
TGTGCCAGTAGTCGGGCCTTTAATGAAAAACTGTTTTTT
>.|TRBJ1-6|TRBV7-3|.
CASSLRPGGANSPLHF
TGTGCCAGCAGCTTAAGACCGGGGGGCGCGAACTCACCCCTCCACTTT
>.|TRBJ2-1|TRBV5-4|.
CASSLDGAHYNEQFF
TGTGCCAGCAGCTTGGATGGCGCCCACTACAATGAGCAGTTCTTC
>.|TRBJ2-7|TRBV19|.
CASSIAGGLSSYEQYF
TGTGCCAGTAGTATAGCTGGAGGACTAAGCTCCTACGAGCAGTACTTC
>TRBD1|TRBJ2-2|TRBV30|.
CACRGQGAGELFF
TGTGCCTGCCGCGGACAGGGGGCCGGGGAGCTGTTTTTT
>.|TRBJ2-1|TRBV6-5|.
CATYTGFGEQFF
TGTGCCACCTACACAGGGTTCGGTGAGCAGTTCTTC
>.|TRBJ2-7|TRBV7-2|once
CASSSWTEHYEQYF
TGTGCCAGCAGTTCGTGGACTGAACACTACGAGCAGTACTTC